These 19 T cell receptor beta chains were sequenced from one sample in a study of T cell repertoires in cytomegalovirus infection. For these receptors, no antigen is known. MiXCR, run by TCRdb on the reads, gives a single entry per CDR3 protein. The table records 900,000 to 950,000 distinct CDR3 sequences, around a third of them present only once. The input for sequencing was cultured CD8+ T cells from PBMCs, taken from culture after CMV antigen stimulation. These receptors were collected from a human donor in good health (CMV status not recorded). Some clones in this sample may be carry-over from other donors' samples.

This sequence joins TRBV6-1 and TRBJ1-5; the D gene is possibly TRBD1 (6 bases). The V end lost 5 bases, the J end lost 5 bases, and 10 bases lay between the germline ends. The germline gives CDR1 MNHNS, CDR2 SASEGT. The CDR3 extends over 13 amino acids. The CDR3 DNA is TGTGCCAGCAGTCTTTACAGGGATCAGCCCCAGCATTTT. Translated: CASSLYRDQPQHF.

The CDR3 protein is CASSSGSTLRYEQYV. In nucleotides, the CDR3 is TGTGCCAGCAGTTCCGGGTCTACCCTTCGCTACGAGCAGTACGTC. The rearrangement joins TRBV6-2 or TRBV6-3 to TRBJ2-7; D unresolved. Germline V gene lookup returns CDR1 MNHEY and CDR2 SVGEGT. V shed 4 bases and J shed 3 bases, with 16 bases lying between them. The CDR3 sequence is 15 residues long.

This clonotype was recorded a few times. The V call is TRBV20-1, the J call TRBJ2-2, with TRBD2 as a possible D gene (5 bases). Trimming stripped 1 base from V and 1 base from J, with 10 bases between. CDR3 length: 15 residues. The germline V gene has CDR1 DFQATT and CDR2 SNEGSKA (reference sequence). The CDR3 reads CSARVRGRNTGELFF. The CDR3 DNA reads TGCAGTGCTAGAGTTCGGGGAAGGAACACCGGGGAGCTGTTTTTT.

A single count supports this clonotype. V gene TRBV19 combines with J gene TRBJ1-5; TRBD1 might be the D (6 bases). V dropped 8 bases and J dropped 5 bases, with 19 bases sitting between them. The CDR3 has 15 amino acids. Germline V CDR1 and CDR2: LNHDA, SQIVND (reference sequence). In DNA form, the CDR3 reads TGTGCCAGTGGAAGCGGCTGGGGGGCCGATCAGCCCCAGCATTTT. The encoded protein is CASGSGWGADQPQHF.

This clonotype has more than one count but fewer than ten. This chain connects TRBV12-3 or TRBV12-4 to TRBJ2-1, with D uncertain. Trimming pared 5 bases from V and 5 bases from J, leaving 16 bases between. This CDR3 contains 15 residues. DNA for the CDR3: TGTGCCAGCAGTCCCGGTCTTTCCCTCAACAATGAGCAGTTCTTC. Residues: CASSPGLSLNNEQFF.

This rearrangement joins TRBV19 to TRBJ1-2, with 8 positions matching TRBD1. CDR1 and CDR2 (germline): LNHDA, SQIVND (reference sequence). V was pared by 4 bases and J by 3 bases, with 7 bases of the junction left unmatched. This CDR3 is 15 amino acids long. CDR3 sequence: CASSRGQGSDYGYTF. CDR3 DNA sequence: TGTGCCAGTAGTAGAGGACAGGGATCGGACTATGGCTACACCTTC.

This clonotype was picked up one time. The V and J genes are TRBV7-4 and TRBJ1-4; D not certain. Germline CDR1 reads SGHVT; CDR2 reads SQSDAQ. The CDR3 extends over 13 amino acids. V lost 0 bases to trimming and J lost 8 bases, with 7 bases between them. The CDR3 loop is CASSLARVEKLFF. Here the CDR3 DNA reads TGTGCCAGCAGCTTAGCGCGGGTGGAAAAACTGTTTTTT.

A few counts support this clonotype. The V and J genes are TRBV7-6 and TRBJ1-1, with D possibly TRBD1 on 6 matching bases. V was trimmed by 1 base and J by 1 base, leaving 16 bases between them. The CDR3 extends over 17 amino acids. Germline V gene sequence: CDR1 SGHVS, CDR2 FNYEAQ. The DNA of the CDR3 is TGTGCCAGCAGCTTAGGGGGAGGGGGGGGGGAGAACACTGAAGCTTTCTTT. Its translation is CASSLGGGGGENTEAFF.

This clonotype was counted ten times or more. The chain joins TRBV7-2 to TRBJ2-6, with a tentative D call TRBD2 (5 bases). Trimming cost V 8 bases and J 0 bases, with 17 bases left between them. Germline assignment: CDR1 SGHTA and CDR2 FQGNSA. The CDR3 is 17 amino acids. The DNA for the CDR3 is TGTGCCAGCGTTGTCTTCGACTACCTCTCTGGGGCCAACGTCCTGACTTTC. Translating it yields CASVVFDYLSGANVLTF.

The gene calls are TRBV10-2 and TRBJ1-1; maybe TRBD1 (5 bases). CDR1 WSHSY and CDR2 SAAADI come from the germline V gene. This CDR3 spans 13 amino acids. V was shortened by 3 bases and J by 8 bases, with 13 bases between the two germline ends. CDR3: CASSESRGKEAFF. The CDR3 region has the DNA TGCGCCAGCAGTGAATCTAGGGGAAAAGAAGCTTTCTTT.

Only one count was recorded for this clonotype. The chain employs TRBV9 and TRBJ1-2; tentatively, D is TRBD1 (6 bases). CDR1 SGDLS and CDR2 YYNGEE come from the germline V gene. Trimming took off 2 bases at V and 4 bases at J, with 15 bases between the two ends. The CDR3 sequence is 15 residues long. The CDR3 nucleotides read TGTGCCAGCAGCGTTAGTCCCTCAGGGGTCTATGGCTACACCTTC. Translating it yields CASSVSPSGVYGYTF.

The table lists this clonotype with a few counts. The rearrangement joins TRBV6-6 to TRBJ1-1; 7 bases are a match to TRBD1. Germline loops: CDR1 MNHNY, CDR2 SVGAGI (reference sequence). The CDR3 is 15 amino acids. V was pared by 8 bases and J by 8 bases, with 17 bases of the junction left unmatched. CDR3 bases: TGTGCCAGCCGGTCGGTCAAGGGGGCGATTGGGGAAGCTTTCTTT. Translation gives CASRSVKGAIGEAFF.

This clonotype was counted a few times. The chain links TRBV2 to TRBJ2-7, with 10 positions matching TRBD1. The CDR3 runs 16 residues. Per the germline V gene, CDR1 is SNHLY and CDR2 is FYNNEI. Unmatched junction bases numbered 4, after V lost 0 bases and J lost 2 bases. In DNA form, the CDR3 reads TGTGCCAGCAGTGAAGCGCCGGGACAGGGGACCTACGAGCAGTACGTC. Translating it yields CASSEAPGQGTYEQYV.

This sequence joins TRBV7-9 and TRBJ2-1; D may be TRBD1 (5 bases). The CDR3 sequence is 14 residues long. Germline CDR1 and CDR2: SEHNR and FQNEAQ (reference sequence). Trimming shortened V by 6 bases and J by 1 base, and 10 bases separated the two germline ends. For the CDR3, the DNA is TGTGCCAGCAGACACGACAGTTCCTACAATGAGCAGTTCTTC. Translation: CASRHDSSYNEQFF.

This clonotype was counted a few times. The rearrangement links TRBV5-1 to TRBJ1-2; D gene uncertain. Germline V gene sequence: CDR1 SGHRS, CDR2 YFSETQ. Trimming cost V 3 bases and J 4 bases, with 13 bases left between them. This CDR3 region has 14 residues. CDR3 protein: CASSYSPSSYGYTF. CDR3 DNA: TGCGCCAGCAGCTACAGCCCCAGCAGCTATGGCTACACCTTC.

The CDR3 protein is CASSLAPGVSYNEQFF. Here the CDR3 DNA reads TGTGCCAGCAGCTTAGCACCAGGGGTCTCCTACAATGAGCAGTTCTTC. J is TRBJ2-1 and V is TRBV7-9, with D possibly being TRBD1 (6 bases). Germline CDR1 reads SEHNR; CDR2 reads FQNEAQ (reference sequence). Trimming took 0 bases from V and 0 from J, leaving 9 bases between them. The CDR3 is 16 amino acids.

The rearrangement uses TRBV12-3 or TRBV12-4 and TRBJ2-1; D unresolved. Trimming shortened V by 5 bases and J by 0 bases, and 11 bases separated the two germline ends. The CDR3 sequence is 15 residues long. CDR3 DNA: TGTGCCAGCAGTGTGACTGGGCTCTCCTACAATGAGCAGTTCTTC. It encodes CASSVTGLSYNEQFF.

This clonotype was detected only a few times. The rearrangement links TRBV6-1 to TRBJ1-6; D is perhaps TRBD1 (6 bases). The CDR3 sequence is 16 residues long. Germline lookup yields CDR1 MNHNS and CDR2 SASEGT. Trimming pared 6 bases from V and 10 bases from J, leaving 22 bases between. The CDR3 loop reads CASRAGATLLASPLHF. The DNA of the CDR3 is TGTGCCAGCAGAGCAGGGGCCACCCTTCTAGCGTCACCCCTCCACTTT.

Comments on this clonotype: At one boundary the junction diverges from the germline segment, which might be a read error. The CDR3 bases are TGTGCCAGCGGTGAGGGGGGGGCGAGGATGGAGACCCAGTACTTC. Its translation: CASGEGGARMETQYF. This rearrangement joins TRBV6-1 to TRBJ2-5; maybe TRBD2 (7 bases). Germline lookup yields CDR1 MNHNS and CDR2 SASEGT. This CDR3 is built from 15 residues.